The entry below gives a single T cell receptor beta chain sequence along with its context. Antigen unknown. cDNA molecules, individually, were tagged with unique molecular identifiers. TCRdb reprocessed the 5' RACE reads via MiXCR and lists one record per CDR3 protein. The data show some 60,000 distinct CDR3 sequences, with approximately 12% seen just once and approximately 1.4% held by the top ten. These data originate in a study of early T cells in non-severe SARS-CoV-2 infection. Overall study: The chains were unpaired, and the sequenced material was bulk RNA from unsorted whole blood. Study-wide points: VDJdb-based annotation leaned toward anti-spike CD8 responses and missed private and CD4 specificities.

Looked up from germline, CDR1 is PRHDT and CDR2 is FYEKMQ (reference sequence). The CDR3 extends over 13 amino acids. V shed 3 bases and J 8 bases; nucleotides not matched to a gene: 5. The chain links TRBV13 to TRBJ1-2, with 8 nucleotides matching TRBD1. The clonotype originates from an adult who was a healthcare worker with PCR-confirmed SARS-CoV-2 infection or an uninfected control (not recorded which). The starting material was whole blood, obtained at baseline. The CDR3 loop reads CASSFQGALGYTF. DNA of the CDR3: TGTGCCAGCAGCTTCCAGGGGGCGCTGGGCTACACCTTC.